Given below is one TCR beta chain in context. Its antigen is not identified. Two oligonucleotides, mixed equimolar, formed the beta constant-region primer covering TRBC1 and TRBC2. Four rounds of PCR amplified the ligated cDNA using nested alpha and beta constant-region primers plus SP2. In TCRdb, the UMI-ligation and nested PCR reads were re-called with MiXCR into one record per CDR3 protein. The data contain about 150,000 distinct CDR3 sequences, 20% to 25% of them seen just once; the ten biggest clones take up around 0.097%. This record comes from a study of naive and memory T cell subsets. General observations from the study: Possibly reflecting memory cells re-expressing CD45RA, a few larger clonotypes occurred in naive repertoires, especially CD8.

The sequence came from a human donor in good health. Sequenced: naive CD4+ T cells from blood.

The CDR3 coding sequence is TGTGCCAGCAGCGGGGACTTCCTTGCTTATAATGAGCAGTTCTTC. Residues: CASSGDFLAYNEQFF. This chain connects TRBV7-2 to TRBJ2-1; weak D call: TRBD2 (6 bases). V lost 5 bases and J lost 7, with 18 bases in between. Germline values: CDR1 SGHTA, CDR2 FQGNSA. CDR3 length: 15 residues.